This record concerns one T cell receptor beta chain sequence. In the original analysis: For nucleated cells, counts were estimated from reference gene primer amplification. Clones were read by immunoSEQ multiplex PCR, and TCRdb kept only the in-frame ones, dropping some. The V and J calls and clone size are taken from that table; D and trimming were inferred from the DNA. This sample has more than 150,000 clones; around 84% occur once, and the top ten carry around 15%. The data originate from a study of blood T cell repertoires in COVID-19. Losses at the gene ends were 6 bases for V and 4 bases for J; bases not matched to a gene: 7. This CDR3 is 15 amino acids long. Germline V gene lookup returns CDR1 SEHNR and CDR2 FQNEAQ (reference sequence).

The chain has TRBV7-9 and TRBJ2-1; 9 bases line up with TRBD2. Material: peripheral blood. The receptor was derived from a man aged 30 to 45 with active or convalescent COVID-19. CDR3 bases: TGTGCCAGCAGGTTTAGCGGGAGCCCTTACAATGAGCAGTTCTTC. Residues: CASRFSGSPYNEQFF.